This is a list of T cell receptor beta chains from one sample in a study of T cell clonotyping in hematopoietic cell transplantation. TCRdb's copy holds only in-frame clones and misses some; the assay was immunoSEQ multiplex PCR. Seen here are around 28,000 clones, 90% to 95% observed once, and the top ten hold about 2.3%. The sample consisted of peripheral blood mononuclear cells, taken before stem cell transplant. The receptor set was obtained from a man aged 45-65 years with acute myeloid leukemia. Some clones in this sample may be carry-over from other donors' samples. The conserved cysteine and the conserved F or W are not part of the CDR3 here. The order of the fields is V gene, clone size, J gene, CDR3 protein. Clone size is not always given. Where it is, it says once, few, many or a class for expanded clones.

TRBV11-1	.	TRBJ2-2	ASSPHGNTGELF
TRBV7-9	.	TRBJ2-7	ASSPPGTGDYEQY
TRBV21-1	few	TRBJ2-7	ASSARYEQY
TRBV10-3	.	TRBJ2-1	AISESWEGSYNEQF
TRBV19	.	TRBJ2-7	ASSTRDGSYEQY
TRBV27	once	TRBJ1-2	ASSRGGNYGYT
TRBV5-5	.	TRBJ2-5	ASSEGQVQETQY
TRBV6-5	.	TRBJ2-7	ASSYSASSYEQY
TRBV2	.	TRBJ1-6	ASTLSGTYSPLH
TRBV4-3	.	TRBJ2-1	ASSPGLAVSSYNEQF
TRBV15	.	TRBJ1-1	ATSRDNRMNTEAF
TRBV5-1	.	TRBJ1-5	ASSFDGTQGTQH
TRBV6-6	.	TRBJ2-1	ASSYLSGQYNEQF
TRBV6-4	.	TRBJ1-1	ASRKTVLNTEAF
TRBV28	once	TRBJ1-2	ASTPTFNYGYT
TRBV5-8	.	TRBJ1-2	ASSLAGGYGYT
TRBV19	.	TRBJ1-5	ASSPGQGDQPQH
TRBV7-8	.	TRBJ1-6	ASSLKTGQAPLH
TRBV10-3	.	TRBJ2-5	AISESTDTETQY
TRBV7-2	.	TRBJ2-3	ASSLARPPGDTQY
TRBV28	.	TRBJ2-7	ASSPPGLAGTYEQY
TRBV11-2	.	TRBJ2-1	ASSLVDGTRYNEQF
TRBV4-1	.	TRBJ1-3	ASSHRTGPGNTIY
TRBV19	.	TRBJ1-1	ASSKTETVTEAF
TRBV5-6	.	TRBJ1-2	ASSLVPTRGYGYT
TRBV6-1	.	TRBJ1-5	ASSEFNQPQH
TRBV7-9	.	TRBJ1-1	ASEGQRNTEAF
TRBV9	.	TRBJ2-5	ASSVRDSSRETQY
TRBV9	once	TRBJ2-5	ASSAKLGLAGEETQY
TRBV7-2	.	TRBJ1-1	ASSPGTGRTNTEAF
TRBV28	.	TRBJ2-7	ASSSWDSQY
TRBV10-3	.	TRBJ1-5	AISEDGNQPQH
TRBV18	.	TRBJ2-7	ASSPSGTDSYEQY
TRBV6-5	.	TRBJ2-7	ASRRQGRSGYEQY
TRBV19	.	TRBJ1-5	ASSPFRNQPQH
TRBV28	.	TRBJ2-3	ASSLLLAADTQY
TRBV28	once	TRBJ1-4	ASTTNVQATNEKLF
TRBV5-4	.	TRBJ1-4	ASSSGPPDKLF
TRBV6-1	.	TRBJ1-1	ASSDRSGPAF
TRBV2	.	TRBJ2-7	ASRDDSYEQY
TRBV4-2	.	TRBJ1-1	ASSQDQGGGRVAF
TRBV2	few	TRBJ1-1	ASSEVRDRVEAF
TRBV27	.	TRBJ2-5	ASSLFSGVETQY
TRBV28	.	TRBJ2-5	ASSSRGQSSETQY
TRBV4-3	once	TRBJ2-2	ASSQEWDRANTGELF
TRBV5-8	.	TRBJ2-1	ASSLAGGPSEQF
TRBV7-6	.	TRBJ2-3	ASSLNGGALDTQY
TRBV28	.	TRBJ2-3	ASSFGLVSPDTQY
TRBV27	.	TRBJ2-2	ASSLGLAGRRTNTGELF